This TCR beta chain stems from a study of Ad26.COV2.S vaccination and SARS-CoV-2 variants. Treatment in this sample: over 15 received Ad26.COV2.S at low or high dose, single or two shots; about 5 received placebo; per-sample allocation not given. Each sample was drawn 63 days after the first injection (of vaccine or placebo). Only in-frame clones appear in the TCRdb table, and some are missing; sequencing was by immunoSEQ multiplex PCR. The sample includes around 450,000 clones, less than 95% of them seen just once. The CDR3 runs to 14 residues. The trim removed 1 base at V and 6 bases at J, leaving 6 bases unmatched. Per germline, CDR1 SGHTA and CDR2 FQGNSA.

The sequence was collected from a person between 18 and 65 years old who received the Ad26.COV2.S COVID-19 vaccine or a placebo. This chain uses TRBV7-2 with TRBJ2-7; TRBD2 matches at 7 bases. Specimen: peripheral blood, collected in a trial of Ad26.COV2.S vaccine versus placebo. The CDR3: CASSLGWRESEQYF. CDR3 DNA sequence: TGTGCCAGCAGCTTAGGTTGGCGGGAGTCCGAGCAGTACTTC. Full variable domain (outside the CDR3, taken from reference TRBV7-2 and TRBJ2-7): GAGVSQSPSNKVTEKGKDVELRCDPISGHTALYWYRQSLGQGLEFLIYFQGNSAPDKSGLPSDRFSAERTGGSVSTLTIQRTQQEDSAVYLCASSLGWRESEQYFGPGTRLTVT.